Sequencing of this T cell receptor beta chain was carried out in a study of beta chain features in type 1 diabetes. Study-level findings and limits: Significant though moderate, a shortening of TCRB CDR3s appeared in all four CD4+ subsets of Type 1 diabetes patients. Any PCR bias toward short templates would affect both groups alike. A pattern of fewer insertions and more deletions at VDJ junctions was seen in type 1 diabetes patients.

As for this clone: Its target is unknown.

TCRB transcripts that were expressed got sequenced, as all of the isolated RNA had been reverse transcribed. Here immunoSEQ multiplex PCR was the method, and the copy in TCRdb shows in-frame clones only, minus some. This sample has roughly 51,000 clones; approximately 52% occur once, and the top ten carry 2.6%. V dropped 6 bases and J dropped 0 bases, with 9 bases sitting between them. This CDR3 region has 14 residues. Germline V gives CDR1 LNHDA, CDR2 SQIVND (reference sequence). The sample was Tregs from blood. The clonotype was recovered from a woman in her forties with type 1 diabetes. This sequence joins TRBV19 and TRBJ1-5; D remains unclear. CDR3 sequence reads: CASSYGYSNQPQHF. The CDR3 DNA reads TGTGCCAGTAGCTACGGTTATAGCAATCAGCCCCAGCATTTT.